Listed here are 18 T cell receptor beta chains from one sample, sequenced in a study of response to subunit inactivated influenza vaccine. TCRdb itself ran the RT-PCR reads through MiXCR, one entry per CDR3 protein. The table includes around 530,000 distinct CDR3 sequences, 16% detected once. Source: CD4+ T cells sorted from PBMCs, taken around 25 months after vaccination. Receptors were obtained from a man aged 45 to 70 who received an inactivated influenza vaccine.

The chain couples TRBV20-1 to TRBJ1-2; no firm D call. CDR3 length equals 15 residues. The V and J ends lost 5 bases and 4 bases respectively, with 20 bases between them. Germline CDR1 and CDR2: DFQATT and SNEGSKA (reference sequence). CDR3 sequence reads: CSALGNTAIGYGYTF. DNA for the CDR3: TGCAGTGCTTTGGGAAACACCGCCATAGGCTATGGCTACACCTTC.

This clonotype was observed many times. The DNA for the CDR3 is TGTGCCAGCAGTTTAGGGTATGGCTACACCTTC. Translating gives CASSLGYGYTF. V and J are TRBV12-3 or TRBV12-4 and TRBJ1-2; D remains ambiguous. The CDR3 sequence is 11 residues long. V was clipped by 1 base and J by 5 bases, with 2 bases between them.

As DNA, the CDR3 is TGCAGTGCTAGAGTCCTAGCGGGATCGGGCGAGACCCAGTACTTC. Its translation: CSARVLAGSGETQYF. V usage is TRBV20-1 and J usage is TRBJ2-5, with 9 bases fitting TRBD2. CDR3 size: 15 residues. Unmatched junction bases numbered 8, after V lost 1 base and J lost 5 bases. Germline loops: CDR1 DFQATT, CDR2 SNEGSKA (reference sequence).

This clonotype was detected only a few times. This chain joins TRBV5-1 and TRBJ2-2; unclear D gene. V was shortened by 0 bases and J by 1 base, with 10 bases between the two germline ends. Germline CDR1 SGHRS, CDR2 YFSETQ. This CDR3 comprises 16 residues. CDR3 amino acids: CASSLEVGRNTGELFF. The CDR3 DNA reads as TGCGCCAGCAGCTTGGAGGTGGGAAGGAACACCGGGGAGCTGTTTTTT. Based on the CDR3 plus reference TRBV5-1 and TRBJ2-2, the full variable domain is KAGVTQTPRYLIKTRGQQVTLSCSPISGHRSVSWYQQTPGQGLQFLFEYFSETQRNKGNFPGRFSGRQFSNSRSEMNVSTLELGDSALYLCASSLEVGRNTGELFFGEGSRLTVL.

The gene calls are TRBV10-3 and TRBJ1-5; maybe TRBD1 (5 bases). Germline V lookup: CDR1 ENHRY, CDR2 SYGVKD. The CDR3 contains 13 residues. With 4 bases removed from V and 5 bases from J, the gap between germline ends came to 9 bases. The CDR3 loop is CAISAGGDQPQHF. The CDR3, as DNA: TGTGCCATCAGTGCTGGGGGAGATCAGCCCCAGCATTTT.

V usage is TRBV20-1 and J usage is TRBJ2-7, with TRBD2 matching 8 bases. Germline V gives CDR1 DFQATT, CDR2 SNEGSKA (reference sequence). The CDR3 runs 15 residues. With V trimmed by 3 bases and J by 3 bases, 10 bases remained unmatched. CDR3 sequence: CSASRRATSDYEQYF. The CDR3 bases are TGCAGTGCTAGCAGGCGGGCGACTAGCGACTACGAGCAGTACTTC.

This clonotype turned up a few times. J is TRBJ2-7 and V is TRBV20-1; D gene unclear. The CDR3 spans 13 residues. The germline gives CDR1 DFQATT, CDR2 SNEGSKA (reference sequence). Between the trimmed V and J ends, which lost 0 bases and 6 bases, there was a span of 12 bases. CDR3 sequence (DNA): TGCAGTGCTAGAGAGACCGCGAAAGGCGAGCAGTACTTC. Protein product: CSARETAKGEQYF.

V is TRBV20-1 and J is TRBJ2-7; D possibly corresponds to TRBD2 (5 bases). The CDR3 runs 12 residues. The germline V gene has CDR1 DFQATT and CDR2 SNEGSKA (reference sequence). Between the trimmed V and J ends, which lost 1 base and 3 bases, there was a span of 7 bases. The CDR3 is CSARAGNYEQYF. DNA of the CDR3: TGCAGTGCTAGAGCGGGGAACTACGAGCAGTACTTC.

This clonotype was seen only a few times. The genes are TRBV5-6 and TRBJ1-1, with D uncertain. This CDR3 comprises 12 residues. Germline-derived CDR1 and CDR2 are SGHDT and YYEEEE. V shed 6 bases and J shed 11 bases, with 17 bases lying between them. The CDR3 DNA reads as TGTGCCAGCACAAGGACCGAGGGCAAGGCTTTCTTT. It is translated as CASTRTEGKAFF.

The chain is built from TRBV20-1 and TRBJ2-3; D remains unclear. This CDR3 has 13 residues. Germline V gene data show CDR1 as DFQATT and CDR2 as SNEGSKA (reference sequence). V lost 2 bases and J 2 bases, leaving 8 bases between the germline ends. The CDR3 DNA reads TGCAGTGCTAGAAGACAATCCACAGATACGCAGTATTTT. It specifies CSARRQSTDTQYF.

This clonotype showed up many times. This chain joins TRBV6-4 and TRBJ2-5; the D is unclear. The CDR3 contains 16 residues. Germline values: CDR1 MRHNA, CDR2 SNTAGT. With 6 bases removed from V and 1 base from J, the gap between germline ends came to 18 bases. CDR3 protein: CASRLPGLGPQETQYF. The CDR3 DNA is TGTGCCAGCAGATTACCGGGCCTTGGACCCCAAGAGACCCAGTACTTC.

The table lists this clonotype with a few counts. The CDR3 sequence: CASSPGSSINTEAFF. The CDR3 bases are TGTGCCAGCTCACCAGGCAGCTCTATTAACACTGAAGCTTTCTTT. The chain is built from TRBV18 and TRBJ1-1; D is unresolved. Between the trimmed V and J ends, which lost 2 bases and 2 bases, there was a span of 12 bases. This CDR3 contains 15 residues. Germline V gene data show CDR1 as KGHSH and CDR2 as LQKENI.

This clonotype was found a few times. The J gene is TRBJ1-4, the V gene TRBV19; 9 bases match TRBD1. The V segment lost 4 bases and the J segment 8 bases; nucleotides outside the gene matches: 11. The CDR3 is 16 residues long. Germline V lookup: CDR1 LNHDA, CDR2 SQIVND (reference sequence). CDR3 residues: CASSRTKQGAGEKLFF. For the CDR3, the DNA is TGTGCCAGTAGTAGGACAAAACAGGGGGCCGGAGAAAAACTGTTTTTT.

CDR3 coding DNA: TGTGCCAGCAGTTTCCCGACAGGGCATCAGCCCCAGCATTTT. Its protein is CASSFPTGHQPQHF. The V gene is TRBV28, the J gene TRBJ1-5, with 7 positions matching TRBD1. V dropped 3 bases and J dropped 5; count of bases not matched to a gene: 4. Germline V lookup: CDR1 MDHEN, CDR2 SYDVKM. The CDR3 is made up of 14 amino acids.

The chain has TRBV6-5 and TRBJ1-2; 7 bases are a match to TRBD1. The germline V gene has CDR1 MNHEY and CDR2 SVGAGI. Trimming cost V 4 bases and J 2 bases; bases outside gene matches: 10. This CDR3 is 16 amino acids long. In DNA form, the CDR3 reads TGTGCCAGCAGTTCCCTCAGGGGGACAAGAAACTATGGCTACACCTTC. Translation: CASSSLRGTRNYGYTF.

This clonotype was observed a handful of times. V gene TRBV5-1 combines with J gene TRBJ1-1, with a possible D match to TRBD1 (6 bases). CDR3 length: 16 amino acids. The germline V gene has CDR1 SGHRS and CDR2 YFSETQ. The V and J ends lost 8 bases and 1 base respectively, with 21 bases between them. Written as DNA, the CDR3 is TGCGCCAGTACTACTGGACAGTTTGGATGGAACACTGAAGCTTTCTTT. It encodes CASTTGQFGWNTEAFF.

The CDR3 protein is CASSLRQGEQPQHF. CDR3 bases: TGTGCCAGCAGCCTCAGACAGGGGGAGCAGCCCCAGCATTTT. The rearrangement uses TRBV7-2 and TRBJ1-5, with TRBD1 matching 9 bases. V lost 5 bases to trimming and J lost 7 bases; unmatched junction nucleotides: 6. This CDR3 region has 14 residues. CDR1 and CDR2 from the germline V gene are SGHTA and FQGNSA.

V usage is TRBV20-1 and J usage is TRBJ2-7; possible D gene TRBD1, 6 bases. V was pared by 4 bases and J by 1 base, with 14 bases between. CDR1 is DFQATT and CDR2 is SNEGSKA in the germline V gene (reference sequence). This CDR3 spans 14 amino acids. The CDR3 reads CSAIPFGQSYEQYF. CDR3 bases: TGCAGTGCTATTCCTTTTGGACAGTCCTACGAGCAGTACTTC.